A selection of T cell receptor beta chains follows, all from one sample in a study of circulating CD8 cells and anti-PD-1 response in melanoma. A single record per CDR3 protein comes from TCRdb applying MiXCR to the reads. The table has 1,200 or so distinct CDR3 sequences, around a tenth seen once; the top ten hold about half. The sequenced sample was CD8+ T cells from PBMCs, obtained at baseline or after one month of anti-PD-1 therapy (not recorded which). The receptors were gathered from a human donor with melanoma. The CDR3 runs from the conserved cysteine through the conserved F or W. The D gene is left open where the match is weak. Clone sizes are given selectively: once, few, many, or a class where the clone is expanded.

CDR3 protein: CASSSRRGNNEQYF
CDR3 DNA: TGTGCCAGCAGTTCAAGGAGAGGGAACAACGAGCAGTACTTC
V gene: TRBV25-1
clone size: few
D gene: -
J gene: TRBJ2-7

CDR3 protein: CASSRAAGPANEQFF
CDR3 DNA: TGTGCCAGTAGTAGGGCGGCGGGGCCCGCCAATGAGCAGTTCTTC
V gene: TRBV19
clone size: -
D gene: -
J gene: TRBJ2-1

CDR3 protein: CASTLREGVGYEQYF
CDR3 DNA: TGTGCCAGCACCCTAAGGGAGGGAGTAGGCTACGAGCAGTACTTC
V gene: TRBV2
clone size: medium-sized
D gene: TRBD2
J gene: TRBJ2-7

CDR3 protein: CATATGLTEQFF
CDR3 DNA: TGTGCCACCGCGACAGGCCTGACGGAGCAGTTCTTC
V gene: TRBV2
clone size: few
D gene: -
J gene: TRBJ2-1

CDR3 protein: CASSLEQGSPLHF
CDR3 DNA: TGTGCCAGCAGCTTAGAACAGGGTTCACCCCTCCACTTT
V gene: TRBV7-8
clone size: medium-sized
D gene: -
J gene: TRBJ1-6

CDR3 protein: CASSEGVRETQYF
CDR3 DNA: TGTGCCAGTAGTGAAGGGGTTCGGGAGACCCAGTACTTC
V gene: TRBV19
clone size: medium-sized
D gene: -
J gene: TRBJ2-5

CDR3 protein: CASSPAQGRAGELFF
CDR3 DNA: TGTGCCAGCTCACCGGCGCAGGGGAGAGCCGGGGAGCTGTTTTTT
V gene: TRBV18
clone size: -
D gene: -
J gene: TRBJ2-2

CDR3 protein: CASSPPAGRGTGELFF
CDR3 DNA: TGTGCCAGCAGCCCGCCGGCGGGGCGCGGCACCGGGGAGCTGTTTTTT
V gene: TRBV5-4
clone size: few
D gene: -
J gene: TRBJ2-2

CDR3 protein: CASSLVLANEKLFF
CDR3 DNA: TGTGCCAGCAGCTTAGTCCTGGCTAATGAAAAACTGTTTTTT
V gene: TRBV7-3
clone size: medium-sized
D gene: -
J gene: TRBJ1-4

CDR3 protein: CASSQEAVILTYEQYF
CDR3 DNA: TGCGCCAGCAGCCAAGAGGCGGTAATCCTTACCTACGAGCAGTACTTC
V gene: TRBV4-3
clone size: medium-sized
D gene: -
J gene: TRBJ2-7

CDR3 protein: CASSFGAAYEQYF
CDR3 DNA: TGTGCCAGCAGCTTTGGGGCAGCCTACGAGCAGTACTTC
V gene: TRBV5-5
clone size: medium-sized
D gene: -
J gene: TRBJ2-7

CDR3 protein: CSVEVIPQGARTEAFF
CDR3 DNA: TGCAGCGTTGAAGTGATTCCGCAGGGGGCGCGGACTGAAGCTTTCTTT
V gene: TRBV29-1
clone size: few
D gene: TRBD1
J gene: TRBJ1-1

CDR3 protein: CASRENTEAFF
CDR3 DNA: TGTGCCAGCAGAGAGAACACTGAAGCTTTCTTT
V gene: TRBV6-2/TRBV6-3
clone size: -
D gene: -
J gene: TRBJ1-1

CDR3 protein: CASSYGGGAQETQYF
CDR3 DNA: TGTGCCAGCAGTTACGGTGGGGGGGCCCAAGAGACCCAGTACTTC
V gene: TRBV6-5
clone size: medium-sized
D gene: -
J gene: TRBJ2-5

CDR3 protein: CASSLEGLRNTEAFF
CDR3 DNA: TGTGCCAGCAGTTTAGAGGGACTCAGGAACACTGAAGCTTTCTTT
V gene: TRBV12-3/TRBV12-4
clone size: -
D gene: -
J gene: TRBJ1-1

CDR3 protein: CASSIMTGHEQYF
CDR3 DNA: TGTGCCAGTAGTATCATGACGGGGCACGAGCAGTACTTC
V gene: TRBV19
clone size: medium-sized
D gene: -
J gene: TRBJ2-7

CDR3 protein: CASTYRHSNSYEQYF
CDR3 DNA: TGTGCCAGCACGTACAGACACTCCAACTCCTACGAGCAGTACTTC
V gene: TRBV21-1
clone size: medium-sized
D gene: -
J gene: TRBJ2-7

CDR3 protein: CASSIGGYEQYF
CDR3 DNA: TGTGCCAGTAGTATTGGCGGCTACGAGCAGTACTTC
V gene: TRBV19
clone size: medium-sized
D gene: -
J gene: TRBJ2-7

CDR3 protein: CAMGQSFWEQYF
CDR3 DNA: TGTGCCATGGGACAGTCTTTCTGGGAGCAGTACTTC
V gene: TRBV10-3
clone size: large
D gene: TRBD1
J gene: TRBJ2-7

CDR3 protein: CASFRTGGYEQYF
CDR3 DNA: TGTGCCAGCTTCAGGACAGGGGGCTACGAGCAGTACTTC
V gene: TRBV2
clone size: large
D gene: TRBD1
J gene: TRBJ2-7

CDR3 protein: CASKTSSGYRSGELFF
CDR3 DNA: TGCGCCAGCAAGACTTCCTCGGGATACCGTTCCGGGGAGCTGTTTTTT
V gene: TRBV23-1
clone size: -
D gene: -
J gene: TRBJ2-2

CDR3 protein: CASSLSAQGNEQYF
CDR3 DNA: TGTGCCAGCAGTTTATCGGCACAGGGAAACGAGCAGTACTTC
V gene: TRBV27
clone size: medium-sized
D gene: -
J gene: TRBJ2-7

CDR3 protein: CASRYDRANEQLF
CDR3 DNA: TGTGCCAGCAGATACGACAGGGCCAATGAGCAGCTCTTC
V gene: TRBV12-3/TRBV12-4
clone size: few
D gene: TRBD1
J gene: TRBJ2-1

CDR3 protein: CASSQVSGFGYGYTF
CDR3 DNA: TGCGCCAGCAGCCAAGTCTCGGGTTTCGGCTATGGCTACACCTTC
V gene: TRBV4-1
clone size: -
D gene: -
J gene: TRBJ1-2

CDR3 protein: CSARARDSTDTQYF
CDR3 DNA: TGCAGTGCTAGGGCGAGGGACAGCACAGATACGCAGTATTTT
V gene: TRBV20-1
clone size: medium-sized
D gene: -
J gene: TRBJ2-3

CDR3 protein: CASSLSRGDGSYNSPLHF
CDR3 DNA: TGTGCCAGCAGCTTATCCCGAGGGGACGGGTCCTATAATTCACCCCTCCACTTT
V gene: TRBV7-6
clone size: once
D gene: -
J gene: TRBJ1-6

CDR3 protein: CASSIVNRAYEQYF
CDR3 DNA: TGTGCCAGTAGTATAGTGAACAGGGCCTACGAGCAGTACTTC
V gene: TRBV19
clone size: few
D gene: -
J gene: TRBJ2-7

CDR3 protein: CASSLGSDEQYF
CDR3 DNA: TGTGCCAGTAGTTTGGGTAGCGACGAGCAGTACTTC
V gene: TRBV19
clone size: -
D gene: -
J gene: TRBJ2-7

CDR3 protein: CASSSPNKGTEAFF
CDR3 DNA: TGTGCCAGCAGTTCGCCCAACAAGGGCACTGAAGCTTTCTTT
V gene: TRBV6-6
clone size: medium-sized
D gene: -
J gene: TRBJ1-1

CDR3 protein: CASSFVTGFMNTEAFF
CDR3 DNA: TGTGCCAGCAGTTTTGTGACAGGGTTTATGAACACTGAAGCTTTCTTT
V gene: TRBV28
clone size: -
D gene: TRBD1
J gene: TRBJ1-1

CDR3 protein: CASSPGQGFDEQYF
CDR3 DNA: TGTGCCAGCAGTCCGGGACAGGGGTTCGACGAGCAGTACTTC
V gene: TRBV28
clone size: large
D gene: TRBD1
J gene: TRBJ2-7

CDR3 protein: CASSRLAGGYNEQFF
CDR3 DNA: TGTGCCAGCAGTAGACTAGCGGGGGGGTACAATGAGCAGTTCTTC
V gene: TRBV2
clone size: large
D gene: TRBD2
J gene: TRBJ2-1

CDR3 protein: CASLPLFQGPHEQFF
CDR3 DNA: TGTGCCAGCCTACCCCTATTCCAAGGTCCCCATGAGCAGTTCTTC
V gene: TRBV2
clone size: medium-sized
D gene: -
J gene: TRBJ2-1

CDR3 protein: CASSYAGQGSYEQYF
CDR3 DNA: TGTGCCAGCAGTTACGCGGGACAGGGCTCCTACGAGCAGTACTTC
V gene: TRBV6-5
clone size: large
D gene: TRBD1
J gene: TRBJ2-7

CDR3 protein: CASSVPLTLGDTQYF
CDR3 DNA: TGTGCCAGCAGCGTTCCTCTCACGCTGGGGGATACGCAGTATTTT
V gene: TRBV9
clone size: medium-sized
D gene: -
J gene: TRBJ2-3

CDR3 protein: CATSDFLTDFRTFNEKLFF
CDR3 DNA: TGTGCCACCAGTGATTTTCTCACCGATTTCAGGACCTTTAATGAAAAACTGTTTTTT
V gene: TRBV24-1
clone size: medium-sized
D gene: -
J gene: TRBJ1-4

CDR3 protein: CSVLGELNEKLFF
CDR3 DNA: TGCAGCGTTCTAGGCGAACTTAATGAAAAACTGTTTTTT
V gene: TRBV29-1
clone size: medium-sized
D gene: -
J gene: TRBJ1-4

CDR3 protein: CSAYGQGTGNTIYF
CDR3 DNA: TGCAGTGCTTATGGACAGGGTACTGGAAACACCATATATTTT
V gene: TRBV20-1
clone size: medium-sized
D gene: TRBD1
J gene: TRBJ1-3

CDR3 protein: CATPIVPYTF
CDR3 DNA: TGTGCCACCCCGATCGTGCCCTACACCTTC
V gene: TRBV27
clone size: medium-sized
D gene: -
J gene: TRBJ1-2

CDR3 protein: CASSIVEGDEQFF
CDR3 DNA: TGTGCCAGTAGTATAGTAGAAGGGGATGAGCAGTTCTTC
V gene: TRBV19
clone size: medium-sized
D gene: -
J gene: TRBJ2-1